Below are 7 T cell receptor beta chains sequenced from a single sample in a study of T cells in Graves' hyperthyroidism and ophthalmopathy. Authors of the study amplified TCR beta CDR3 regions from RNA transcripts. Researchers ran a first-round RT-PCR on the TCR CDR3 using the HTBI primer set. TCRdb reanalysed the multiplex PCR reads using MiXCR and keeps one entry per CDR3 protein. The table lists a few hundred thousand distinct CDR3 sequences, roughly 20% of them singletons. The sample was blood. All receptors derive from a man between 18 and 29 years old with Graves' hyperthyroidism.

This clonotype was seen repeatedly, ten times or more. This chain uses TRBV7-9 with TRBJ2-5, with a weak D call TRBD2 (6 bases). V lost 7 bases, J lost 5 bases, and 8 bases lay in between. There are 11 residues in the CDR3. The germline CDR1 and CDR2 sequences are SEHNR and FQNEAQ (reference sequence). The CDR3 here is CASTAGETQYF. The CDR3 region has the DNA TGTGCCAGCACCGCGGGGGAGACCCAGTACTTC.

The sample holds many counts of this clonotype. V gene TRBV19 combines with J gene TRBJ1-5; 7 bases line up with TRBD1. V was clipped by 2 bases and J by 4 bases; unmatched bases: 5. Germline values: CDR1 LNHDA, CDR2 SQIVND (reference sequence). This CDR3 is built from 15 residues. The CDR3 region is CASSISDRENQPQHF. The CDR3, as DNA: TGTGCCAGTAGTATAAGTGACAGGGAGAATCAGCCCCAGCATTTT.

In this sample, this clonotype turned up a few times. The chain couples TRBV2 to TRBJ1-5; tentative D call: TRBD1 (5 bases). The ends were cut back, 9 bases at V and 2 bases at J, with 11 bases in the middle. This CDR3 has 13 amino acids. Germline CDR1 SNHLY, CDR2 FYNNEI. In DNA form, the CDR3 reads TGTGCCAGTACGACAGCGGGCAATCAGCCCCAGCATTTT. Its protein is CASTTAGNQPQHF.

This clonotype was observed many times. The rearrangement joins TRBV10-3 to TRBJ2-7; D is unclear. CDR1 and CDR2 from the germline V gene are ENHRY and SYGVKD. This CDR3 is 12 amino acids long. Trimming pared 6 bases from V and 3 bases from J, leaving 9 bases between. The chain's CDR3 is CAISGPLYEQYF. In DNA form, the CDR3 reads TGTGCCATCAGCGGACCCCTCTACGAGCAGTACTTC.

The gene calls are TRBV28 and TRBJ2-2; the D gene is possibly TRBD2 (5 bases). Germline V CDR1 and CDR2: MDHEN, SYDVKM. V was shortened by 7 bases and J by 7 bases, with 13 bases between the two germline ends. The CDR3 loop spans 13 amino acids. In DNA, the CDR3 is TGTGCCAGCACCAAAACGGGGAGCGGGGAGCTGTTTTTT. Its protein product is CASTKTGSGELFF. Based on the CDR3 plus reference TRBV28 and TRBJ2-2, the full variable domain is DVKVTQSSRYLVKRTGEKVFLECVQDMDHENMFWYRQDPGLGLRLIYFSYDVKMKEKGDIPEGYSVSREKKERFSLILESASTNQTSMYLCASTKTGSGELFFGEGSRLTVL.

The chain combines TRBV20-1 with TRBJ2-2; D remains unclear. CDR1 and CDR2 (germline): DFQATT, SNEGSKA (reference sequence). This CDR3 contains 15 residues. Between the trimmed V and J ends, which lost 5 bases and 0 bases, there was a span of 13 bases. CDR3 in amino acids: CSAPRVGTNTGELFF. The CDR3 DNA follows: TGCAGTGCTCCCCGGGTGGGGACGAACACCGGGGAGCTGTTTTTT.

Many counts were recorded for this clonotype. The chain uses TRBV6-4 and TRBJ2-2; TRBD2 might be the D (5 bases). Looked up from germline, CDR1 is MRHNA and CDR2 is SNTAGT. The CDR3 contains 17 residues. The V end was cut by 2 bases, the J end by 4 bases, with 17 bases between. The CDR3 DNA reads TGTGCCAGCAGTGACCTCGGACTCACCCCGACCACCGGGGAGCTGTTTTTT. It encodes CASSDLGLTPTTGELFF.